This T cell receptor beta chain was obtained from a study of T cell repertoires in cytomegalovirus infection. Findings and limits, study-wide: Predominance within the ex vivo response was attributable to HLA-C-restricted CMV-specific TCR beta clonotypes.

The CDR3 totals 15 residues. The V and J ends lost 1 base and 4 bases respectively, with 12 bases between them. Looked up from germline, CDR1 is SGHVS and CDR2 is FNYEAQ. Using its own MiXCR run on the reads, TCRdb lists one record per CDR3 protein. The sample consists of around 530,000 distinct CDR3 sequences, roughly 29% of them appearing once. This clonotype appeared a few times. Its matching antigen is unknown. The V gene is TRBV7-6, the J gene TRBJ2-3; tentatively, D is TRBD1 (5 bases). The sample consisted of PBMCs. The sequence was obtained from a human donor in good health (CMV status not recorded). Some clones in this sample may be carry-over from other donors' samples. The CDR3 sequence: CASSLESGLADTQYF. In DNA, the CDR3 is TGTGCCAGCAGCTTAGAATCAGGGTTGGCAGATACGCAGTATTTT.